Below, 15 T cell receptor beta chains from the same sample are listed, as sequenced in a study of cytomegalovirus exposure and HLA in healthy donors. The PCR used 60 Vbeta and 13 Jbeta primers. Produced via immunoSEQ multiplex PCR; TCRdb's table is partial and in-frame only. The data contain 150,000 to 200,000 clones, around four fifths of them singletons. Sequenced: PBMCs. The origin of the receptors is a young man in good health and CMV-seropositive.

J is TRBJ2-3 and V is TRBV11-3; the match to TRBD2 covers 8 bases. CDR3 size: 15 residues. Trimming cost V 5 bases and J 5 bases; bases outside gene matches: 9. CDR1 is SGHNT, CDR2 YENEEA, per germline. The CDR3 loop is CASSTGAGGLDTQYF. Here the CDR3 DNA reads TGTGCCAGCAGCACGGGCGCGGGGGGTTTAGATACGCAGTATTTT.

The V call is TRBV5-1, the J call TRBJ2-1; D possibly corresponds to TRBD1 (6 bases). The CDR3 loop spans 15 amino acids. From germline, CDR1 is SGHRS and CDR2 YFSETQ. Trimming took 0 bases from V and 3 from J, leaving 10 bases between them. In DNA form, the CDR3 reads TGCGCCAGCAGCTTGGCGTCAGGGGTCTACAATGAGCAGTTCTTC. Protein product: CASSLASGVYNEQFF.

V usage is TRBV6-5 and J usage is TRBJ1-4, with no clear D. CDR1 MNHEY and CDR2 SVGAGI come from the germline V gene. V lost 7 bases, J lost 5 bases, and 14 bases lay in between. The CDR3 length is 14 residues. The CDR3 coding sequence is TGTGCCAGCACCTCACGAGGCCTGAATGAAAAACTGTTTTTT. This codes for CASTSRGLNEKLFF.

CDR3 bases: TGTGCCAGTAGTATGATGGGTCAATTGAGGACCTTC. Amino acid sequence: CASSMMGQLRTF. The chain combines TRBV19 with TRBJ1-2, with unresolved D. The CDR3 has 12 amino acids. Trimming took 3 bases from V and 14 from J, leaving 16 bases between them. CDR1 and CDR2 from the germline V gene are LNHDA and SQIVND (reference sequence). The full variable domain, its missing parts supplied by reference TRBV19 and TRBJ1-2, is DGGITQSPKYLFRKEGQNVTLSCEQNLNHDAMYWYRQDPGQGLRLIYYSQIVNDFQKGDIAEGYSVSREKKESFPLTVTSAQKNPTAFYLCASSMMGQLRTFGSGTRLTVV.

Comment on this clone: No conserved phenylalanine or tryptophan ends this CDR3, so it is likely a read error. This sequence joins TRBV6-5 and TRBJ1-6, with D possibly TRBD1 on 5 matching bases. Trimming took off 10 bases at V and 14 bases at J, with 21 bases between the two ends. Germline V gene sequence: CDR1 MNHEY, CDR2 SVGAGI. The CDR3 sequence is 13 residues long. CDR3 bases: TGTGCCAACGGAGACAGTGGGTTTGTGTCCCTCCACCTT. Protein: CANGDSGFVSLHL.

This clone was counted a single time. The chain couples TRBV4-1 to TRBJ2-5, with D unresolved. The J call may be in error: the DNA end matches TRBJ2-7 better. CDR3 length: 16 amino acids. Germline V gene lookup returns CDR1 MGHRA and CDR2 YSYEKL. CDR3: CASSQASAYSSYEQYF. The CDR3 coding sequence is TGCGCCAGCAGCCAAGCGTCGGCGTACAGCTCCTACGAGCAGTACTTC.

This clone was counted a single time. Here the CDR3 DNA reads TGCGCCAGCAGCCAAGAGGCGGAGTACAGGGGTGGGTATGGCTACACCTTC. It specifies CASSQEAEYRGGYGYTF. V is TRBV4-1 and J is TRBJ1-2; 7 positions match TRBD1. The CDR3 loop spans 17 amino acids. J lost 5 bases, V lost 0 bases, and 12 bases had no gene match. Germline CDR1 reads MGHRA; CDR2 reads YSYEKL.

The gene calls are TRBV7-6 and TRBJ2-5; 10 positions agree with TRBD1. The V and J ends lost 1 base and 5 bases, in that order; junction bases with no gene match: 7. Germline-derived CDR1 and CDR2 are SGHVS and FNYEAQ. This CDR3 contains 16 residues. CDR3 bases: TGTGCCAGCAGCTTAGAGGGGACAGGGGTTGATGAGACCCAGTACTTC. Residues: CASSLEGTGVDETQYF.

This clone turned up a few times. The rearrangement links TRBV19 to TRBJ1-4; 7 bases map to TRBD1. The CDR3 length is 17 residues. Trimming removed 4 bases from V and 0 bases from J; junction bases left unmatched: 8. CDR1 and CDR2 from the germline V gene are LNHDA and SQIVND (reference sequence). The CDR3 here is CASSTGTALTTNEKLFF. The CDR3 region has the DNA TGTGCCAGTAGTACCGGGACAGCACTAACAACTAATGAAAAACTGTTTTTT.

The rearrangement uses TRBV7-7 and TRBJ1-2; TRBD1 matches at 7 bases. Germline CDR1 and CDR2: SSHAT and FNYEAQ (reference sequence). The CDR3 length is 13 residues. Trimming took 1 base from V and 4 from J; bases not matched to a gene: 0. This CDR3 is CASSLDRGYGYTF. The CDR3 DNA follows: TGTGCCAGCAGCTTAGACAGGGGCTATGGCTACACCTTC.

The chain carries TRBV6-1 and TRBJ1-1, with 8 nucleotides matching TRBD1. Germline assignment: CDR1 MNHNS and CDR2 SASEGT. CDR3 length: 15 residues. The V and J ends lost 6 bases and 5 bases, in that order; junction bases with no gene match: 11. The CDR3 protein is CASRWDRRRWTEAFF. The DNA for the CDR3 is TGTGCCAGCAGATGGGACAGGCGGAGATGGACTGAAGCTTTCTTT.

The chain employs TRBV29-1 and TRBJ1-2; D gene uncertain. The germline V gene has CDR1 SQVTM and CDR2 ANQGSEA. The CDR3 consists of 12 residues. Trimming removed 0 bases at V and 8 bases at J, with 10 bases between. The CDR3 coding sequence is TGCAGCGTTGAAGATCGGTCCCGCGGCTACACCTTC. Its protein is CSVEDRSRGYTF.

For this clone: Likely a read error: the CDR3 ends without its conserved phenylalanine or tryptophan. The J gene is TRBJ1-6, the V gene TRBV11-2, with D maybe TRBD1 (5 bases). CDR3 length: 12 amino acids. V was trimmed by 7 bases and J by 12 bases, leaving 13 bases between them. CDR1 is SGHAT and CDR2 is FQNNGV in the germline V gene. The CDR3: CASTTGGEPLHL. Written as DNA, the CDR3 is TGTGCCAGCACTACCGGGGGGGAACCCCTCCACCTT.

J is TRBJ2-1 and V is TRBV27; 11 bases line up with TRBD2. After removal of 6 bases from V and 1 base from J, the junction contained 5 bases not matched to a gene. The CDR3 consists of 16 residues. Germline CDR1 and CDR2: MNHEY and SMNVEV (reference sequence). The CDR3 reads CASSRTSGLSYNEQFF. Here the CDR3 DNA reads TGTGCCAGCAGCCGGACTAGCGGGCTATCCTACAATGAGCAGTTCTTC.

Concerning this clone itself: Germline is not matched at one junction end, which may reflect a read error. The chain employs TRBV7-7 and TRBJ2-7; TRBD2 agrees at 9 bases. This CDR3 region has 15 residues. Per the germline V gene, CDR1 is SSHAT and CDR2 is FNYEAQ (reference sequence). The CDR3 DNA follows: TGTGCTAGCAGCTTAGTCCCTAGCGGGATCGACGAGCAGTACTTC. This gives the protein CASSLVPSGIDEQYF.